This section outlines one T cell receptor beta chain sequence together with its context. Its specificity is unknown. The CDR3 contains 13 residues. Germline assignment: CDR1 LNHNV and CDR2 YYDKDF (reference sequence). The junction had 4 bases not matched to a gene; V was cut back by 2 bases and J by 7 bases. This sample was included in a study of T cell responses to AZD1222 COVID-19 vaccine. Study observations and caveats: Scientists sampled the repertoires only once the peak T cell response had passed.

Only in-frame clones appear in the TCRdb table, and some are missing; sequencing was by immunoSEQ multiplex PCR. The sample consists of about 40,000 clones, 88% of them appearing once. The source is an adult who received the MenACWY meningococcal vaccine as a control. The source was peripheral blood, collected 28 days after the second dose of the MenACWY control vaccine. V gene TRBV15 combines with J gene TRBJ1-2; 7 bases map to TRBD1. CDR3 DNA: TGTGCCACCAGCAGAACAGGGGAATTTGGCTACACCTTC. It codes for CATSRTGEFGYTF.